This is a list of T cell receptor beta chains from one sample in a study of blood T cell repertoires in COVID-19. Assay: immunoSEQ multiplex PCR; the TCRdb copy retains only in-frame clones and omits some. The sample lists 200,000 to 250,000 clones, roughly 90% seen once, with 2.1% in the top ten. Sequenced: peripheral blood. These receptors originate from a woman aged 40 to 55 who had recovered from COVID-19. Both conserved end residues are part of each CDR3. D genes are given only for firm matches. The size field is filled for only some rows; it gives once, few, many or a size class.

>TRBD1|TRBV24-1|.|TRBJ1-1
CATRKTGENEAFF
TGTGCCACCAGGAAGACAGGGGAGAATGAAGCTTTCTTT
>TRBD1|TRBV4-1|.|TRBJ1-2
CASSKEGGQGAYGYTF
TGCGCCAGCAGCAAGGAGGGGGGACAGGGGGCTTATGGCTACACCTTC
>.|TRBV14|once|TRBJ1-4
CASSPQVGEKLFF
TGTGCCAGCAGCCCCCAAGTCGGTGAAAAACTGTTTTTT
>TRBD1|TRBV6-4|.|TRBJ1-4
CASSPDRGPYSATNEKLFF
TGTGCCAGCAGCCCGGACAGGGGACCTTATTCCGCAACTAATGAAAAACTGTTTTTT
>TRBD1|TRBV29-1|.|TRBJ1-1
CSAGTGAWGTEAFF
TGCAGCGCAGGGACAGGGGCCTGGGGCACTGAAGCTTTCTTT
>TRBD1|TRBV5-6|.|TRBJ1-5
CASSFFRTGKSDQPQHF
TGTGCCAGCAGTTTTTTCCGGACAGGGAAGTCCGATCAGCCCCAGCATTTT
>.|TRBV5-1|.|TRBJ2-1
CASSVLESYNEQFF
TGCGCCAGCAGCGTGCTAGAGTCCTACAATGAGCAGTTCTTC
>TRBD1|TRBV6-2/TRBV6-3|once|TRBJ1-6
CASSYGGTVYSPLHF
TGTGCCAGCAGTTACGGGGGGACAGTCTATTCACCCCTCCACTTT
>TRBD2|TRBV7-2|.|TRBJ2-7
CASSSGLAGGGAEQYF
TGTGCCAGCAGCTCGGGACTAGCGGGAGGCGGGGCCGAGCAGTACTTC
>.|TRBV19|.|TRBJ1-2
CASSPPLAFGYTF
TGTGCCAGTAGTCCCCCTCTTGCGTTTGGCTACACCTTC
>TRBD1|TRBV18|.|TRBJ1-4
CASSPRGQIPSTNEKLFF
TGTGCCAGCTCACCACGGGGACAGATCCCTTCAACTAATGAAAAACTGTTTTTT
>.|TRBV4-3|.|TRBJ2-7
CASSQDPGSYEQYF
TGCGCCAGCAGCCAAGATCCGGGCTCCTACGAGCAGTACTTC
>.|TRBV4-2|few|TRBJ2-1
CASSPWHRGGDEQFF
TGTGCCAGCAGCCCCTGGCACAGGGGCGGGGATGAGCAGTTCTTC